Below, 18 T cell receptor beta chains from the same sample are listed, as sequenced in a study of radiation and T cells in renal cell carcinoma. As to time point: baseline pretreatment blood. Treatment noted: 15 Gy SBRT to primary tumor, nephrectomy 4 weeks later. Assay used: immunoSEQ multiplex PCR; TCRdb lists only in-frame clones, some missing. The table shows about 95,000 clones, with roughly 90% occurring only once. Sequenced here: blood, sampled from a patient whose treatment included radiotherapy and nephrectomy. These receptors all stem from a man aged 45 to 65 with renal cell carcinoma.

The J gene is TRBJ2-7, the V gene TRBV5-1; the match to TRBD1 covers 7 bases. The J segment lost 0 bases and the V segment lost 6 bases, leaving 6 bases of the junction unmatched. Germline values: CDR1 SGHRS, CDR2 YFSETQ. The CDR3 covers 14 residues. This chain's CDR3 is CASNPAGGSYEQYF. Written as DNA, the CDR3 is TGCGCCAGCAACCCGGCAGGGGGCTCCTACGAGCAGTACTTC.

This chain links TRBV6-5 with TRBJ2-7, with D possibly being TRBD1 (6 bases). The ends were cut back, 4 bases at V and 8 bases at J, with 24 bases in the middle. CDR1 is MNHEY, CDR2 SVGAGI, per germline. This CDR3 region has 16 residues. This chain's CDR3 is CASSSTGLAFYQQQYF. In DNA, the CDR3 is TGTGCCAGCAGTTCTACAGGGCTAGCTTTTTACCAGCAGCAGTACTTC.

The chain carries TRBV18 and TRBJ2-1; a weak D match, TRBD1 (6 bases). Germline CDR1 and CDR2: KGHSH and LQKENI. The CDR3 is 17 residues long. The V end lost 2 bases, the J end lost 1 base, and 15 bases lay between the germline ends. The CDR3 region has the DNA TGTGCCAGCTCACCATTAGGCGGCAGGGGTTCCTACAATGAGCAGTTCTTC. Protein sequence: CASSPLGGRGSYNEQFF.

This clone was detected a few times. The chain employs TRBV7-2 and TRBJ2-7; D gene uncertain. This CDR3 region has 16 residues. Germline values: CDR1 SGHTA, CDR2 FQGNSA. Trimming cost V 6 bases and J 5 bases, with 23 bases left between them. In DNA, the CDR3 is TGTGCCAGCAGTACGTATCGGGCCAGGACCGGCCACGAGCAGTACTTC. Amino acid sequence: CASSTYRARTGHEQYF.

The chain uses TRBV4-2 and TRBJ1-5; D call uncertain. The ends were cut back, 4 bases at V and 4 bases at J, with 8 bases in the middle. Germline V gene sequence: CDR1 LGHNA, CDR2 YNFKEQ. The CDR3 runs to 13 residues. The CDR3 region has the DNA TGTGCCAGCAGCCGCGATCTGAATCAGCCCCAGCATTTT. Translation gives CASSRDLNQPQHF.

V gene TRBV6-1 combines with J gene TRBJ2-7; weak D call: TRBD2 (5 bases). Germline V gene data show CDR1 as MNHNS and CDR2 as SASEGT. CDR3 length equals 15 residues. The V end was cut by 7 bases, the J end by 0 bases, with 16 bases between. CDR3 sequence (DNA): TGTGCCAGCATCCCCGAACCGGGAAGCTCCTACGAGCAGTACTTC. Its protein product is CASIPEPGSSYEQYF.

This sequence joins TRBV7-3 and TRBJ2-1, with 10 bases lining up with TRBD2. CDR3 length equals 15 residues. Looked up from germline, CDR1 is SGHTA and CDR2 is FQGTGA. The V gene end was trimmed by 8 bases and the J gene end by 5 bases; junction bases not matched to a gene: 9. The CDR3 sequence is CASPTLAGRNNEQFF. In DNA, the CDR3 is TGTGCCAGCCCCACACTAGCGGGAAGGAACAATGAGCAGTTCTTC.

This clone was found a few times. The rearrangement uses TRBV7-8 and TRBJ2-3, with D maybe TRBD2 (5 bases). This CDR3 region has 13 residues. The germline gives CDR1 SGHVS, CDR2 FQNEAQ. V shed 3 bases and J shed 2 bases, with 6 bases lying between them. The CDR3 DNA is TGTGCCAGCAGCTTCGGGGTCACAGATACGCAGTATTTT. Protein product: CASSFGVTDTQYF.

The chain combines TRBV5-1 with TRBJ1-4; tentatively, D is TRBD1 (6 bases). V shed 4 bases and J shed 8 bases, with 18 bases lying between them. Germline-derived CDR1 and CDR2 are SGHRS and YFSETQ. CDR3 length: 15 residues. The CDR3 bases are TGCGCCAGCAGCCCTGGGGGGGGGCTTGTGGAAAAACTGTTTTTT. This encodes CASSPGGGLVEKLFF.

This clone appeared once. The chain is built from TRBV27 and TRBJ2-3; a weak D match, TRBD1 (6 bases). Looked up from germline, CDR1 is MNHEY and CDR2 is SMNVEV (reference sequence). Trimming stripped 2 bases from V and 8 bases from J, with 11 bases between. This CDR3 has 13 amino acids. The CDR3 protein is CASSLGGHGTQYF. The CDR3 DNA reads as TGTGCCAGCAGTTTAGGGGGACACGGTACGCAGTATTTT.

This clone has only one observation. The chain combines TRBV5-1 with TRBJ1-1; a weak D match, TRBD1 (5 bases). CDR3 size: 14 residues. Germline CDR1 SGHRS, CDR2 YFSETQ. Trimming stripped 4 bases from V and 6 bases from J, with 16 bases between. The chain's CDR3 is CASSVQGGVAEAFF. The DNA for the CDR3 is TGCGCCAGCAGCGTGCAGGGTGGGGTGGCTGAAGCTTTCTTT.

The J gene is TRBJ1-1, the V gene TRBV2; TRBD1 matches 7 bases. The germline V gene has CDR1 SNHLY and CDR2 FYNNEI. The trim removed 4 bases at V and 4 bases at J, leaving 6 bases unmatched. There are 14 residues in the CDR3. In DNA form, the CDR3 reads TGTGCCAGCAGTGTAGGGGGCTCGGGCACTGAAGCTTTCTTT. This translates into CASSVGGSGTEAFF.

V gene TRBV7-3 combines with J gene TRBJ2-1, with 8 bases identical to TRBD2. Trimming cost V 5 bases and J 4 bases; bases outside gene matches: 7. Germline CDR1 is SGHTA and CDR2 is FQGTGA. CDR3 size: 15 residues. CDR3 nucleotide sequence: TGTGCCAGCAGCGGCCCCGGGACTAGTTACAATGAGCAGTTCTTC. It specifies CASSGPGTSYNEQFF.

The V call is TRBV13, the J call TRBJ1-2, with D perhaps matching TRBD1 (5 bases). V was pared by 2 bases and J by 0 bases, with 13 bases between. This CDR3 contains 16 residues. CDR1 and CDR2 from the germline V gene are PRHDT and FYEKMQ (reference sequence). CDR3 sequence reads: CASSLPAGASNYGYTF. Here the CDR3 DNA reads TGTGCCAGCAGCTTACCCGCCGGGGCGTCTAACTATGGCTACACCTTC.

This chain connects TRBV5-6 to TRBJ1-5; perhaps TRBD1 as D (6 bases). The V gene lost 1 base and the J gene lost 7 bases, with 15 bases spanning the gap. The CDR3 spans 15 residues. Germline V gene lookup returns CDR1 SGHDT and CDR2 YYEEEE. The DNA for the CDR3 is TGTGCCAGCAGCTTGTACAGGGAATCGAACCAGCCCCAGCATTTT. It specifies CASSLYRESNQPQHF.

The chain has TRBV4-1 and TRBJ2-7, with 12 bases matching TRBD1. The CDR3 sequence is 15 residues long. V lost 5 bases, J lost 4 bases, and 6 bases stayed unmatched. Per germline, CDR1 MGHRA and CDR2 YSYEKL. The CDR3 protein is CASSKGQGAIYEQYF. CDR3 sequence (DNA): TGCGCCAGCAGCAAGGGACAGGGGGCGATTTACGAGCAGTACTTC.

V is TRBV18 and J is TRBJ2-7; perhaps TRBD1 as D (5 bases). V was shortened by 0 bases and J by 4 bases, with 25 bases between the two germline ends. Germline V gene data show CDR1 as KGHSH and CDR2 as LQKENI. CDR3 size: 19 residues. Here the CDR3 reads CASSPPSAKGPGGLYEQYF. The CDR3 nucleotides are TGTGCCAGCTCACCACCGTCAGCGAAGGGGCCGGGTGGTCTGTACGAGCAGTACTTC.

The genes are TRBV6-1 and TRBJ2-1, with a weak D call TRBD2 (6 bases). V lost 7 bases and J lost 3, with 13 bases in between. CDR1 is MNHNS, CDR2 SASEGT, per germline. The CDR3 consists of 14 residues. In DNA form, the CDR3 reads TGTGCCAGCAAGGTGGCGGACTACTACAATGAGCAGTTCTTC. It translates to CASKVADYYNEQFF.